Shown below are 28 T cell receptor beta chains from a single sample sequenced in a study of blood T cells in healthy people across ages. Primed by a sample-barcoded 5' primer and a J-beta primer mix, a second PCR proceeded for about 6 to 12 cycles. TCRdb re-derived calls from the 5' RACE reads in MiXCR, one entry per CDR3 protein. The data show some 1.5 million distinct CDR3 sequences, 28% seen once. Sequencing was performed on blood. These receptors were collected from a woman aged 25-40 years in good health.

This clonotype turned up a few times. The rearrangement uses TRBV11-3 and TRBJ2-1; either TRBD1 or TRBD2 may supply D (5 bases each). Germline V gene lookup returns CDR1 SGHNT and CDR2 YENEEA. Trimming took 6 bases from V and 4 from J, leaving 19 bases between them. This CDR3 contains 16 residues. As DNA, the CDR3 is TGTGCCAGCAGTACCACCGGGACGGTGGATTACAATGAGCAGTTCTTC. This sequence encodes CASSTTGTVDYNEQFF.

The V and J genes are TRBV14 and TRBJ2-4; a possible D gene is TRBD2 (5 bases). The germline V gene has CDR1 SGHDN and CDR2 FVKESK. Deletions cut 0 bases from V and 13 bases from J, with 13 bases between. This CDR3 comprises 13 residues. The CDR3 protein is CASSQEKVGEQYF. DNA for the CDR3: TGTGCCAGCAGCCAAGAAAAGGTCGGGGAGCAGTACTTC.

V gene TRBV5-1 combines with J gene TRBJ2-7; D is ambiguous. The CDR3 is made up of 15 amino acids. Germline V lookup: CDR1 SGHRS, CDR2 YFSETQ. V shed 3 bases and J shed 3 bases, with 16 bases lying between them. The CDR3 loop reads CASSSDEAKLYEQYF. The CDR3 DNA sequence: TGCGCCAGCAGCTCGGACGAGGCGAAGCTCTACGAGCAGTACTTC. The entire variable domain, with the rest obtained from reference TRBV5-1 and TRBJ2-7, is as follows: KAGVTQTPRYLIKTRGQQVTLSCSPISGHRSVSWYQQTPGQGLQFLFEYFSETQRNKGNFPGRFSGRQFSNSRSEMNVSTLELGDSALYLCASSSDEAKLYEQYFGPGTRLTVT.

This chain joins TRBV2 and TRBJ2-5; TRBD2 aligns across 11 bases. The CDR3 length is 16 residues. The trim removed 7 bases at V and 11 bases at J, leaving 18 bases unmatched. CDR1 is SNHLY, CDR2 FYNNEI, per germline. The CDR3 region is CASISTGTSGSNEQYF. The CDR3 DNA reads TGTGCCAGCATTTCCACCGGGACTAGCGGTTCGAATGAGCAGTACTTC.

J is TRBJ1-6 and V is TRBV6-5, with 9 nucleotides matching TRBD1. V gave up 7 bases and J gave up 10 bases; unmatched junction bases: 5. There are 13 residues in the CDR3. The germline V gene encodes CDR1 MNHEY and CDR2 SVGAGI. The CDR3 DNA follows: TGTGCCAGCACCACAGGGGGCAGGTCACCCCTCCACTTT. As protein: CASTTGGRSPLHF.

This chain links TRBV5-1 with TRBJ2-2, with 8 bases matching TRBD1. This CDR3 is built from 16 residues. Per the germline V gene, CDR1 is SGHRS and CDR2 is YFSETQ. Trimming took 2 bases from V and 3 from J; bases not matched to a gene: 6. CDR3 sequence (DNA): TGCGCCAGCAGCTTCCTCAGGGGGCGAGACACCGGGGAGCTGTTTTTT. This encodes CASSFLRGRDTGELFF.

This clonotype appeared a few times. The rearrangement joins TRBV20-1 to TRBJ1-1; possibly TRBD1 for D (6 bases). The CDR3 is made up of 15 amino acids. V lost 0 bases and J lost 0, with 11 bases in between. In germline, CDR1 is DFQATT, CDR2 SNEGSKA (reference sequence). This CDR3 reads CSARDQGPMNTEAFF. In DNA form, the CDR3 reads TGCAGTGCTAGAGATCAGGGGCCTATGAACACTGAAGCTTTCTTT.

Points on this clonotype: At one end, the junction sequence differs from germline, possibly due to a read error. CDR3 region: CASSLLLAEEAQYF. The DNA of the CDR3 is TGTGCCAGCAGTTTATTACTAGCGGAAGAGGCCCAGTACTTC. The genes are TRBV28 and TRBJ2-5; 8 bases map to TRBD2. Germline values: CDR1 MDHEN, CDR2 SYDVKM. The CDR3 has 14 amino acids.

This clonotype was counted once. A much larger clone differs by one base, so this may be a read error. The gene calls are TRBV6-2 or TRBV6-3 and TRBJ2-1; D gene uncertain. CDR1 is MNHEY, CDR2 SVGEGT, per germline. This CDR3 is built from 12 residues. The DNA of the CDR3 is TGTGCCAGCGGACGACAATACAATGGGCAGTTCTTC. It encodes CASGRQYNGQFF.

The sample holds a few counts of this clonotype. The rearrangement uses TRBV9 and TRBJ2-1; D perhaps matches TRBD2 (5 bases). This CDR3 has 17 amino acids. V lost 3 bases, J lost 0 bases, and 16 bases lay in between. Germline V CDR1 and CDR2: SGDLS, YYNGEE. The CDR3 DNA sequence: TGTGCCAGCAGCGCCGCCGGCCGGAGGTCCTCCTACAATGAGCAGTTCTTC. This sequence encodes CASSAAGRRSSYNEQFF. The variable domain in full, completed from reference TRBV9 and TRBJ2-1, reads DSGVTQTPKHLITATGQRVTLRCSPRSGDLSVYWYQQSLDQGLQFLIQYYNGEERAKGNILERFSAQQFPDLHSELNLSSLELGDSALYFCASSAAGRRSSYNEQFFGPGTRLTVL.

Many counts were recorded for this clonotype. The chain couples TRBV20-1 to TRBJ2-1; D might be TRBD1 (6 bases). V was cut by 7 bases and J by 0 bases, with 22 bases left in between. The CDR3 extends over 17 amino acids. CDR1 is DFQATT, CDR2 SNEGSKA, per germline (reference sequence). The CDR3: CSGLIGGGGYSYNEQFF. In DNA form, the CDR3 reads TGCAGTGGGCTAATTGGGGGCGGTGGATACTCCTACAATGAGCAGTTCTTC.

This clonotype was seen ten or more times. The chain joins TRBV27 to TRBJ2-7; D is unclear. The CDR3 consists of 13 residues. The V gene lost 1 base and the J gene lost 1 base, with 5 bases spanning the gap. Germline lookup yields CDR1 MNHEY and CDR2 SMNVEV (reference sequence). This chain's CDR3 is CASSLLASYEQYF. The CDR3 DNA reads as TGTGCCAGCAGTTTATTAGCTTCCTACGAGCAGTACTTC.

The gene calls are TRBV9 and TRBJ1-4; TRBD1 matches 10 bases. Trimming took 7 bases from V and 7 from J; bases not matched to a gene: 4. The CDR3 length is 13 residues. Looked up from germline, CDR1 is SGDLS and CDR2 is YYNGEE. Here the CDR3 reads CASLRDRGEKLFF. The CDR3 coding sequence is TGTGCCAGCCTCCGGGACAGGGGTGAAAAACTGTTTTTT.

The chain employs TRBV18 and TRBJ2-4; 8 bases are a match to TRBD1. Trimming removed 5 bases from V and 14 bases from J; junction bases left unmatched: 5. CDR1 and CDR2 (germline): KGHSH, LQKENI. This CDR3 region has 11 residues. The CDR3: CASSSDRVEYF. In DNA form, the CDR3 reads TGTGCCAGCTCATCGGACAGGGTCGAGTACTTC.

The chain recombines TRBV6-2 or TRBV6-3 with TRBJ2-4; D uncertain. V was pared by 8 bases and J by 0 bases, with 20 bases between. Per the germline V gene, CDR1 is MNHEY and CDR2 is SVGEGT. The CDR3 extends over 17 amino acids. The CDR3 DNA sequence: TGTGCCAGCCTCGCTAGACCAGGCGCCAGAGCCAAAAACATTCAGTACTTC. Translation gives CASLARPGARAKNIQYF.

This clonotype showed up just a few times. J is TRBJ2-3 and V is TRBV7-2, with TRBD2 matching 13 bases. Unmatched junction bases numbered 6, after V lost 5 bases and J lost 4 bases. From germline, CDR1 is SGHTA and CDR2 FQGNSA. The CDR3 length is 16 residues. The CDR3 DNA reads TGTGCCAGCAGCCCTACTAGCGGGAGGGTGGCAGATACGCAGTATTTT. This sequence encodes CASSPTSGRVADTQYF.

The rearrangement links TRBV15 to TRBJ2-4; D not resolved. The CDR3 has 15 residues. The germline CDR1 and CDR2 sequences are LNHNV and YYDKDF (reference sequence). V was shortened by 8 bases and J by 0 bases, with 14 bases between the two germline ends. In nucleotides, the CDR3 is TGTGCCACCTCCTTAGCCGCACGAGCCAAAAACATTCAGTACTTC. This encodes CATSLAARAKNIQYF. The full variable domain, rest sourced from reference TRBV15 and TRBJ2-4, is DAMVIQNPRYQVTQFGKPVTLSCSQTLNHNVMYWYQQKSSQAPKLLFHYYDKDFNNEADTPDNFQSRRPNTSFCFLDIRSPGLGDTAMYLCATSLAARAKNIQYFGAGTRLSVL.

There are many counts of this clonotype. The chain employs TRBV7-2 and TRBJ2-5; the match to TRBD2 covers 12 bases. V gave up 5 bases and J gave up 2 bases; unmatched junction bases: 6. The germline V gene has CDR1 SGHTA and CDR2 FQGNSA. The CDR3 runs 16 residues. The CDR3 spells CASSPRLAGEQETQYF. CDR3 sequence (DNA): TGTGCCAGCAGCCCCCGACTAGCGGGGGAACAAGAGACCCAGTACTTC.

The chain joins TRBV7-3 to TRBJ1-1, with unresolved D. The CDR3 length is 12 residues. V was pared by 9 bases and J by 5 bases, with 13 bases between. Germline V gives CDR1 SGHTA, CDR2 FQGTGA. CDR3 amino acids: CASGSVPTEAFF. The CDR3 DNA reads as TGTGCCAGTGGGTCGGTTCCGACTGAAGCTTTCTTT.

About this clonotype: Since a much larger clone is just one base distant, this may be a read error. The chain has TRBV11-1 and TRBJ2-5, with 7 bases lining up with TRBD1. This CDR3 is 15 amino acids long. CDR1 and CDR2 (germline): SGHAT, FQDESV (reference sequence). CDR3 protein: CVSSLLRDSQETQYF. CDR3 DNA: TGTGTCAGCAGCCTTCTCCGGGACAGCCAAGAGACCCAGTACTTC.

This clonotype was seen a handful of times. The chain employs TRBV7-2 and TRBJ1-4; 7 bases agree with TRBD1. The length of the CDR3 is 14 residues. J was trimmed by 10 bases and V by 5 bases; bases with no gene match: 10. Germline CDR1 SGHTA, CDR2 FQGNSA. The chain's CDR3 is CASSPRGQPGKLFF. Here the CDR3 DNA reads TGTGCCAGCAGCCCCCGGGGACAGCCGGGAAAACTGTTTTTT.

This clonotype was seen only a few times. The chain has TRBV15 and TRBJ2-1; D unclear. The CDR3 is 17 residues long. Germline CDR1 LNHNV, CDR2 YYDKDF (reference sequence). V lost 0 bases and J 5 bases, leaving 17 bases between the germline ends. CDR3 region: CATSRDLVGSLDNEQFF. As DNA, the CDR3 is TGTGCCACCAGCAGAGATCTTGTGGGAAGTCTCGACAATGAGCAGTTCTTC.

This clonotype appeared a few times. J is TRBJ1-2 and V is TRBV5-1, with D possibly TRBD1 on 6 matching bases. Trimming took 0 bases from V and 4 from J, leaving 13 bases between them. The CDR3 spans 15 residues. Germline CDR1 is SGHRS and CDR2 is YFSETQ. CDR3 amino acids: CASSLGQVDIYGYTF. In nucleotides, the CDR3 is TGCGCCAGCAGCTTGGGACAGGTCGACATCTATGGCTACACCTTC.

This clonotype was seen a few times. The chain carries TRBV6-2 or TRBV6-3 and TRBJ1-2; D gene ambiguous. With 2 bases removed from V and 7 bases from J, the gap between germline ends came to 8 bases. Germline CDR1 MNHEY, CDR2 SVGEGT. The CDR3 consists of 12 residues. The CDR3 loop reads CASSYEDFGYTF. CDR3 coding DNA: TGTGCCAGCAGTTACGAGGACTTTGGCTACACCTTC.

The gene calls are TRBV19 and TRBJ1-6; no clear D. Per the germline V gene, CDR1 is LNHDA and CDR2 is SQIVND (reference sequence). Trimming took off 6 bases at V and 5 bases at J, with 14 bases between the two ends. This CDR3 comprises 15 residues. Here the CDR3 DNA reads TGTGCCAGTAGCGTGGACCGGCGAAATAATTCACCCCTCCACTTT. Translation: CASSVDRRNNSPLHF.

The CDR3 nucleotides are TGTGCCACCAGTGAGGGGGGGGTTAATCAGCCCCAGCATTTT. Translated: CATSEGGVNQPQHF. The V call is TRBV24-1, the J call TRBJ1-5; possible D gene TRBD1, 5 bases. Germline CDR1 is KGHDR and CDR2 is SFDVKD. The CDR3 has 14 amino acids. V lost 4 bases and J 4 bases, leaving 10 bases between the germline ends.

The chain employs TRBV4-2 and TRBJ1-6; TRBD1 might be the D (6 bases). CDR1 and CDR2 (germline): LGHNA, YNFKEQ. V was clipped by 0 bases and J by 8 bases, with 8 bases between them. The CDR3 sequence is 14 residues long. The CDR3 sequence is CASSQEGGDSPLHF. Written as DNA, the CDR3 is TGTGCCAGCAGCCAAGAAGGGGGTGATTCACCCCTCCACTTT.

V and J are TRBV6-5 and TRBJ1-1; D unclear. The CDR3 runs to 15 residues. V lost 6 bases to trimming and J lost 6 bases, with 20 bases between them. CDR1 and CDR2 (germline): MNHEY, SVGAGI. The DNA of the CDR3 is TGTGCCAGCAGCCGCGGGGTGGGGAAGGTCGCTGAAGCTTTCTTT. It specifies CASSRGVGKVAEAFF.